The source of this T cell receptor beta chain is a study of T cells in Graves' hyperthyroidism and ophthalmopathy. Trimming at V came to 4 bases and at J to 5 bases, leaving 13 bases not matched to a gene. Germline V gives CDR1 SGHTS, CDR2 YDEGEE. This CDR3 comprises 16 residues. Study-level results: Peripheral blood also featured most of the thyroid clonotypes expanded above 0.001.

Each 10 ml fresh peripheral blood draw supplied the PBMCs. On this clonotype: The antigen remains undetermined.

RNA transcripts yielded amplified TCR beta CDR3 regions. HTBI primers were employed in a first-round RT-PCR of the TCR CDR3. TCRdb itself ran the multiplex PCR reads through MiXCR, one entry per CDR3 protein. The sample has around 690,000 distinct CDR3 sequences; more than 20% are singletons. Sequenced sample: blood. This chain uses TRBV5-8 with TRBJ2-5, with TRBD1 identical over 8 bases. This TCR was recovered from a man aged 30 to 39 with Graves' ophthalmopathy. The CDR3 protein is CASSLTETGAMETQYF. CDR3 DNA sequence: TGTGCCAGCAGCCTAACCGAGACAGGGGCCATGGAGACCCAGTACTTC.